Shown below are 17 T cell receptor beta chains from a single sample sequenced in a study of blood T cell repertoires in COVID-19. Assay: immunoSEQ multiplex PCR; the TCRdb copy retains only in-frame clones and omits some. The sample lists some 70,000 clones; about 87% were seen once. Source material: peripheral blood. The receptors were gathered from an elderly woman with active COVID-19.

J is TRBJ2-7 and V is TRBV18, with TRBD2 identical over 9 bases. Trimming at V came to 6 bases and at J to 4 bases, leaving 4 bases not matched to a gene. The CDR3 spans 13 residues. Germline V gives CDR1 KGHSH, CDR2 LQKENI. The CDR3 DNA reads as TGTGCCAGCTCGGATGGACTAGCGTACGAGCAGTACTTC. Protein: CASSDGLAYEQYF.

Here the CDR3 DNA reads TGTGCCAGCAGGAGGACCGGGACAGCAACCTACGAGCAGTACTTC. Amino acids: CASRRTGTATYEQYF. V usage is TRBV6-5 and J usage is TRBJ2-7, with 7 bases fitting TRBD1. This CDR3 comprises 15 residues. Germline assignment: CDR1 MNHEY and CDR2 SVGAGI. V was clipped by 6 bases and J by 2 bases; unmatched bases: 10.

J is TRBJ2-5 and V is TRBV11-2; D unclear. The germline V gene has CDR1 SGHAT and CDR2 FQNNGV. The V end was cut by 5 bases, the J end by 5 bases, with 12 bases between. The CDR3 extends over 13 amino acids. CDR3 protein: CASSGPAGETQYF. In DNA, the CDR3 is TGTGCCAGCAGCGGTCCGGCAGGCGAGACCCAGTACTTC.

This clone was detected once. The chain joins TRBV4-1 to TRBJ2-3; 8 bases fit TRBD2. V lost 4 bases to trimming and J lost 4 bases; unmatched junction nucleotides: 4. Germline lookup yields CDR1 MGHRA and CDR2 YSYEKL. The CDR3 runs 14 residues. The CDR3 sequence is CASSRQRESDTQYF. The CDR3 coding sequence is TGCGCCAGCAGCCGCCAGCGGGAGTCAGATACGCAGTATTTT.

The chain has TRBV20-1 and TRBJ2-4, with unresolved D. Trimming shortened V by 3 bases and J by 2 bases, and 8 bases separated the two germline ends. Looked up from germline, CDR1 is DFQATT and CDR2 is SNEGSKA (reference sequence). This CDR3 has 13 residues. CDR3 sequence: CSASTYPKNIQYF. DNA for the CDR3: TGCAGTGCTAGTACCTACCCCAAAAACATTCAGTACTTC.

The chain employs TRBV18 and TRBJ2-1, with no clear D. In germline, CDR1 is KGHSH, CDR2 LQKENI. V was pared by 3 bases and J by 8 bases, with 8 bases between. The CDR3 has 12 amino acids. The DNA for the CDR3 is TGTGCCAGCTCACCGACATCCCATGAGCAGTTCTTC. Its protein is CASSPTSHEQFF.

The chain links TRBV3-1 (or the pseudogene TRBV3-2) to TRBJ2-5, with TRBD2 as a possible D gene (5 bases). CDR1 and CDR2 (germline): LGHDT, YNNKEL (reference sequence). V lost 3 bases, J lost 5 bases, and 10 bases lay in between. The CDR3 contains 13 residues. The CDR3 loop reads CASSQRLAETQYF. The CDR3, as DNA: TGTGCCAGCAGCCAGAGGTTAGCGGAGACCCAGTACTTC.

This chain joins TRBV5-4 and TRBJ2-3; 7 positions agree with TRBD2. The junction had 3 bases not matched to a gene; V was cut back by 0 bases and J by 2 bases. The CDR3 has 15 amino acids. Germline V CDR1 and CDR2: SGHNT, YYREEE (reference sequence). CDR3 DNA sequence: TGTGCCAGCAGCTTGGTTGCGGGAGTCACAGATACGCAGTATTTT. Protein product: CASSLVAGVTDTQYF.

V gene TRBV7-9 combines with J gene TRBJ2-5, with TRBD1 matching over 8 bases. V was pared by 4 bases and J by 4 bases, with 8 bases of the junction left unmatched. Germline CDR1 SEHNR, CDR2 FQNEAQ (reference sequence). The CDR3 sequence is 15 residues long. CDR3: CASSSIGTGGETQYF. In nucleotides, the CDR3 is TGTGCCAGCAGCTCCATTGGGACAGGCGGAGAGACCCAGTACTTC.

This rearrangement joins TRBV6-5 to TRBJ1-1; TRBD1 is a possible D gene (5 bases). The CDR3 is 14 amino acids. Germline lookup yields CDR1 MNHEY and CDR2 SVGAGI. The germline V and J ends were trimmed by 7 bases and 5 bases, with 17 bases remaining between them. Written as DNA, the CDR3 is TGTGCCAGCACCCCCCGGGGGGTGTATACTGAAGCTTTCTTT. Amino acid sequence: CASTPRGVYTEAFF.

This clone was observed a single time. This chain uses TRBV6-2 or TRBV6-3 with TRBJ1-1; no clear D. Trimming pared 5 bases from V and 4 bases from J, leaving 20 bases between. Germline assignment: CDR1 MNHEY and CDR2 SVGEGT. CDR3 length equals 16 residues. This CDR3 is CASSGIGSWRGTEAFF. The CDR3 DNA sequence: TGTGCCAGCAGTGGAATTGGGTCCTGGCGGGGCACTGAAGCTTTCTTT.

The rearrangement joins TRBV4-3 to TRBJ2-1; D gene uncertain. Germline V gives CDR1 LGHNA, CDR2 YSLEER. The CDR3 length is 12 residues. Trimming removed 5 bases from V and 8 bases from J, with 10 bases in between. CDR3 in amino acids: CASSSLPDEQFF. The CDR3 region has the DNA TGCGCCAGCAGCTCACTCCCGGATGAGCAGTTCTTC.

The V call is TRBV5-1, the J call TRBJ2-7, with 7 bases lining up with TRBD2. Germline CDR1 is SGHRS and CDR2 is YFSETQ. CDR3 length: 13 residues. The ends lost 3 bases at V and 6 bases at J; junction bases unmatched: 6. The CDR3, as DNA: TGCGCCAGCAGCTCGGGACTACGGCGCGAGCAGTACTTC. It specifies CASSSGLRREQYF.

V and J are TRBV24-1 and TRBJ2-2; 14 bases fit TRBD2. The germline V gene has CDR1 KGHDR and CDR2 SFDVKD. J lost 5 bases, V lost 9 bases, and 4 bases had no gene match. There are 15 residues in the CDR3. In DNA form, the CDR3 reads TGTGCCACCGGGACTAGCGGGAGAACTACCGGGGAGCTGTTTTTT. It is translated as CATGTSGRTTGELFF.

The V call is TRBV7-2, the J call TRBJ1-2; D not certain. Germline lookup yields CDR1 SGHTA and CDR2 FQGNSA. Trimming left V 1 base short and J 6 bases short, with 6 bases between. The CDR3 consists of 12 residues. This chain's CDR3 is CASSLVYNGYTF. The DNA for the CDR3 is TGTGCCAGCAGCTTAGTGTATAATGGCTACACCTTC.

The rearrangement joins TRBV18 to TRBJ1-3; possibly TRBD1 for D (6 bases). The V gene's germline CDR1 is KGHSH and CDR2 LQKENI. Trimming removed 2 bases at V and 4 bases at J, with 12 bases between. The CDR3 sequence is 15 residues long. The CDR3 nucleotides read TGTGCCAGCTCACCAGTACAGGGAATCGGAAACACCATATATTTT. This codes for CASSPVQGIGNTIYF.

The chain employs TRBV6-2 or TRBV6-3 and TRBJ2-7; 9 bases are shared with TRBD1. The CDR3 length is 14 residues. Losses at the gene ends were 2 bases for V and 3 bases for J; bases not matched to a gene: 2. Germline V gives CDR1 MNHEY, CDR2 SVGEGT. The CDR3 region is CASSYGTGFYEQYF. The DNA of the CDR3 is TGTGCCAGCAGTTACGGGACAGGGTTCTACGAGCAGTACTTC.